The source of this T cell receptor beta chain is a study of tumor-infiltrating lymphocytes in primary liver carcinoma (dated by TCRdb to 2017 to 2019). Concerning the study at large: The five patients, three men and two women aged 30 to 69 years, had hepatocellular carcinoma (four) or combined HCC and intrahepatic cholangiocarcinoma (one). Tumors of the five patients were stage T1-T3 N0M0 with maximum diameters of roughly 4.2 to 11 cm. Roughly 3.65 to 8 million productive TCRbeta reads were obtained per sample, and no significant difference in read depth was found between tissue types. TCRbeta repertoire sequencing, expression microarrays and whole-exome sequencing were combined in the study across five regions of each liver tumor, with adjacent normal tissue and blood also included. A total of roughly 35 specimens from 5 patients went through TCRbeta repertoire sequencing, namely 25 tumor regions, 5 adjacent noncancerous liver tissues and 5 peripheral blood samples. The 25 to 30 tumor region samples were profiled with Agilent mRNA microarrays so that TCRbeta repertoire diversity could be related to the local molecular phenotype. High reproducibility was observed for the technical replicate repertoires, with mean shared-clone rates roughly 0.87 and correlation coefficients above 0.98. The study at large found these results: The top 250 clones made up a significantly larger repertoire fraction in tumors than in blood (p = 0.039). The study included only four or five patients, and the authors note findings should be validated in a larger study. Because only the TCR beta chain was sequenced and unpaired alpha chains were not captured, true repertoire diversity is likely underestimated. Because the samples were bulk and unsorted, CD4+ and CD8+ T cell repertoires could not be compared. Just about 7.5-25% of top clones turned up in all five regions of a tumor, which suggests spatial heterogeneity among tumor-infiltrating T cells. Repertoire overlap was higher between tumor regions (mean around 35%) than tumor-adjacent (roughly 17%) or tumor-blood (14%) pairs, consistent with antigen-driven expansion.

Total RNA and DNA were co-extracted from roughly 20-30 mg of bulk tissue with the AllPrep DNA/RNA mini kit, without cell sorting. Surgical resection was performed in China between late 2015 and early 2016 on roughly 5 patients with histopathologically diagnosed primary liver carcinoma. At the time of sampling, the patients were treatment-naive and had chronic HBV infection. Each tumor was sampled at five spatially separated regions: the tumor centre plus the superior, inferior, left-lateral and right-lateral poles. Histological examination found more than 80% viable tumor cells in every tumor sample. Each fresh piece of tumor and adjacent tissue was cut in two, with one half stored in RNAlater at -80 degrees C and the other half sent for histology. TCRbeta-specific cDNA was reverse-transcribed from 500 ng total RNA using a constant-region primer and ProtoScript II reverse transcriptase. Three nested multiplex PCR rounds, following a slightly modified ARM-PCR procedure, were used to build the TCRbeta libraries. Each of the first two PCR rounds ran for about 10 cycles and used multiplex TRBV1-TRBV30 forward primers together with a Cbeta reverse primer. A final 25-cycle PCR with Deep VentR polymerase added sample barcodes and Illumina adapters. Amplicons of 200-500 bp were gel-purified with a QIAquick gel extraction kit before sequencing. TCRbeta amplicons were sequenced on an Illumina HiSeq 2500 with 250-bp paired-end reads. The paper's processing steps were these. To recover full CDR3 sequences, reads were quality-trimmed using Trimmomatic v0.33 and paired reads were then merged using FLASH v1.2.11. V, D and J germline segments were assigned to the rearranged TCRbeta sequences by MiGEC v1.2.1b. Clonotype statistics and Shannon-Wiener diversity indices were calculated with VDJtools v1.0.0. Except for diversity analysis, only each sample's 250 most abundant clonotypes were used in subsequent analyses to reduce sampling bias. TCRdb cleaned the public reads at Q25 with fastp, built clones with MiXCR and kept in-frame beta chains. Under each unique CDR3 protein, matching rows form one entry showing the most common genes and DNA. TCRdb assigned the V and J calls; the authors' analysis was not used. This sample holds approximately 20,000 distinct CDR3 sequences; approximately 79% were observed only once. Almost 40% of the sample is held by the ten biggest clonotypes.

This clonotype was recorded once. Its antigen specificity is not known. The CDR3 does not close with the conserved phenylalanine or tryptophan, likely indicating a read error. V ends up 9 bases short and J 6 bases short, with an unmatched junction base count of 13. The CDR3 has 16 residues if both end residues are counted. Of the read, only the CDR3 DNA is kept; its 48 bases are in frame from base 1. Looking up the germline V gene yields CDR1 SGHAT and CDR2 FQNNGV. Sequenced material: liver tumor tissue from sampling region 1. According to the study, the label for this sample's cell subset or site signals: tumor region T1, superior pole. The chain is made from TRBV11-2 and TRBJ2-3; the junction holds 12 bases that match TRBD2. This TCR derives from a woman aged 25 to 39 with primary liver carcinoma and hepatitis B virus infection. The nucleotide sequence is TGTGCCAGGAGCGCGGGACTAGCGGGTATTGCTGATACGCAGTATGTT. Its translation reads: CARSAGLAGIADTQYV.